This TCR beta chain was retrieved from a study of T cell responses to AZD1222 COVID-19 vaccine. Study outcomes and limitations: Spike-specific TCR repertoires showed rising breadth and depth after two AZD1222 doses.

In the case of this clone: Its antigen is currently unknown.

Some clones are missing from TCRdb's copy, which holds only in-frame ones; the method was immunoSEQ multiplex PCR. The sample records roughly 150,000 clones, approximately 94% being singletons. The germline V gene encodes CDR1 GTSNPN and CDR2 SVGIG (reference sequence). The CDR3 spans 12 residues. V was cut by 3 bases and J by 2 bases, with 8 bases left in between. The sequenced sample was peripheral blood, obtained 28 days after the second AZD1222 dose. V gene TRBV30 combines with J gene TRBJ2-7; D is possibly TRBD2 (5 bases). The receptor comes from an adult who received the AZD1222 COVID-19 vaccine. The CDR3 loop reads CAWSPGAYEQYF. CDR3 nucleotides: TGTGCCTGGAGCCCCGGGGCCTACGAGCAGTACTTC.